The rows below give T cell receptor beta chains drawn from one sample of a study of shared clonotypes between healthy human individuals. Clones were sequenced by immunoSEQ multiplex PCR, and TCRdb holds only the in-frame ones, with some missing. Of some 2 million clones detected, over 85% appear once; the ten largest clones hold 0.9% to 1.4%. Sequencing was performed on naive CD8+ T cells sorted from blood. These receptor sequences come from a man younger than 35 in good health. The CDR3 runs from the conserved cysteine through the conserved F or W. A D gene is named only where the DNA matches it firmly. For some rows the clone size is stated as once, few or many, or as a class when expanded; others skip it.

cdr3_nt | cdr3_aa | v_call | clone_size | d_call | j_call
TGTGCCAGCAGCTTAACTCAATCGGGCTACGAGCAGTACTTC | CASSLTQSGYEQYF | TRBV7-8 | - | - | TRBJ2-7
TGCAGCGTTGAAGGGAGTCCGGGATCTAGCTCCTACAATGAGCAGTTCTTC | CSVEGSPGSSSYNEQFF | TRBV29-1 | - | - | TRBJ2-1
TGTGCCAGCAGTTTAGGACTAGCTAGCACAGATACGCAGTATTTT | CASSLGLASTDTQYF | TRBV9 | once | TRBD2 | TRBJ2-3
TGTGCCAGCAGCTTAACGGGAGTGGGTAACATTCAGTACTTC | CASSLTGVGNIQYF | TRBV7-9 | few | - | TRBJ2-4
TGTGCCAGCAGCGTAGCGGGTCTATCCTCCTACGAGCAGTACTTC | CASSVAGLSSYEQYF | TRBV9 | - | - | TRBJ2-7
TGTGCCAGCAGTGAAGTATCTCCCGGGGAGCCCCAGCATTTT | CASSEVSPGEPQHF | TRBV6-1 | - | - | TRBJ1-5
TGTGCCAGCAGTTACTCTTCGCAGCTCGGATACAATGAGCAGTTCTTC | CASSYSSQLGYNEQFF | TRBV6-6 | - | - | TRBJ2-1
TGTGCCAGCAGCTTTGGAGGGGGAACGGACGAGCAGTACTTC | CASSFGGGTDEQYF | TRBV11-3 | - | - | TRBJ2-7
TGTGCCAGCAGCTTGGATGTTTCGAGCTCCTACAATGAGCAGTTCTTC | CASSLDVSSSYNEQFF | TRBV5-4 | - | - | TRBJ2-1
TGTGCCAGCAGCCACTGGACAGGGGAGGGCACCGGGGAGCTGTTTTTT | CASSHWTGEGTGELFF | TRBV4-2 | - | TRBD1 | TRBJ2-2
TGTGCCAGCAGTTTGACTAGTCTCGGGGTCGATACGCAGTATTTT | CASSLTSLGVDTQYF | TRBV27 | - | - | TRBJ2-3
TGCGCCAGCAGCTCCCCCCCCGGACGGGAAGAGACCCAGTACTTC | CASSSPPGREETQYF | TRBV5-1 | - | - | TRBJ2-5
TGTGCCAGCAGATCAGGGTTTACTGAAGCTTTCTTT | CASRSGFTEAFF | TRBV7-9 | - | - | TRBJ1-1
TGCAGCGTTGAGGACCATTACCAGTACTTC | CSVEDHYQYF | TRBV29-1 | - | - | TRBJ2-5
TGTGCCAGCAGTGAAGTAGTTGACACCATATATTTT | CASSEVVDTIYF | TRBV2 | - | - | TRBJ1-3
TGTGCCAGCAGCGTAGGTCCGCAGGGTATCTACAATGAGCAGTTCTTC | CASSVGPQGIYNEQFF | TRBV9 | - | - | TRBJ2-1
TGTGCCTCCTCTGGGGGTACAGGGTACTACGAGCAGTACTTC | CASSGGTGYYEQYF | TRBV27 | - | - | TRBJ2-7
TGCGCCAGCAGTGATACTAGCGGGAGGTCCCTCACAGATACGCAGTATTTT | CASSDTSGRSLTDTQYF | TRBV10-2 | - | TRBD2 | TRBJ2-3
TGTGCCAGCAGCTTGGGCTGGGGGAGGGATGAAAAACTGTTTTTT | CASSLGWGRDEKLFF | TRBV5-5 | once | - | TRBJ1-4
TGTGCCAGCAGTTTATTCGGTCCCAACTATGGCTACACCTTC | CASSLFGPNYGYTF | TRBV27 | - | - | TRBJ1-2
TGTGCCAGCAGGGGTCTGGTGTGCGAGCAGTACTTC | CASRGLVCEQYF | TRBV6-4 | - | - | TRBJ2-7
TGTGCCAGCAGCCCCTCCGCCGGGACAGAAAACGAGCAGTACTTC | CASSPSAGTENEQYF | TRBV11-2 | - | TRBD1 | TRBJ2-7
TGTGCCAGCAGCTCCCCCCAGGGGATGTCATCCGAGCAGTACTTC | CASSSPQGMSSEQYF | TRBV13 | - | - | TRBJ2-7
TGCGCCAGCAGCCCCGGGGCTAGCGGGATCGAGACCCAGTACTTC | CASSPGASGIETQYF | TRBV4-1 | - | TRBD2 | TRBJ2-5
TGCGCCAGCAGCCCCGTCCTCGGGACAGGGGACAATGAGCAGTTCTTC | CASSPVLGTGDNEQFF | TRBV4-1 | - | TRBD1 | TRBJ2-1
TGTGCCAGCAGCTTACCCAGTTCGACAGGTTCCTATGGCTACACCTTC | CASSLPSSTGSYGYTF | TRBV7-9 | - | - | TRBJ1-2
TGTGCCAGCAGCGGGATAGCGGGGGGCGATCTTGCCAACGTCCTGACTTTC | CASSGIAGGDLANVLTF | TRBV13 | - | TRBD2 | TRBJ2-6
TGTGCCAGCAGTTTACAGGGATCAAATAGCAATCAGCCCCAGCATTTT | CASSLQGSNSNQPQHF | TRBV27 | - | - | TRBJ1-5
TGTGCCAGCTCACCAGACTTCGACAGAGCAAATAGCAATCAGCCCCAGCATTTT | CASSPDFDRANSNQPQHF | TRBV18 | - | - | TRBJ1-5
TGTGCCAGCCTCTCGTCCTTAAGCTCTGGAAACACCATATATTTT | CASLSSLSSGNTIYF | TRBV7-9 | - | - | TRBJ1-3
TGTGCCAGCAGTTTAGCCGGACAGGCCTACGAGCAGTACTTC | CASSLAGQAYEQYF | TRBV28 | - | TRBD1 | TRBJ2-7
TGTGCCAGCAGCTTTCCTAGCAGCCTTCAGTACTTC | CASSFPSSLQYF | TRBV5-8 | - | - | TRBJ2-4
TGTGCCAGCAGTTTATGGACCGGGGATACGCAGTATTTT | CASSLWTGDTQYF | TRBV28 | - | - | TRBJ2-3
TGTGCCAGCAGTGAAGCGCGGGGACTAGCGGGCAATGAGCAGTTCTTC | CASSEARGLAGNEQFF | TRBV2 | - | TRBD2 | TRBJ2-1
TGCGCCAGCAGCCTTAGACAGGGGGAAGGCTACACCTTC | CASSLRQGEGYTF | TRBV4-1 | - | TRBD1 | TRBJ1-2
TGTGCCAGCAGTAACATATTCCAAGAGACCCAGTACTTC | CASSNIFQETQYF | TRBV28 | - | - | TRBJ2-5
TGTGCCAGCAGTTTAACGGGACTGAACACTGAAGCTTTCTTT | CASSLTGLNTEAFF | TRBV27 | - | - | TRBJ1-1
TGTGCCAGCGTCCCCTTGGGGGGGGCCGCCTACAATGAGCAGTTCTTC | CASVPLGGAAYNEQFF | TRBV27 | - | - | TRBJ2-1
TGTGCCAGCAGCTTAGTCGGTGGTCAGCCCCAGCATTTT | CASSLVGGQPQHF | TRBV7-9 | - | - | TRBJ1-5
TGTGCCAGCAGCTTAGCCCCCGAGGGGACTGGAAACACCATATATTTT | CASSLAPEGTGNTIYF | TRBV7-8 | - | - | TRBJ1-3
TGTGCCAGCAGCTCCCGACAGGGCACCTACGAGCAGTACTTC | CASSSRQGTYEQYF | TRBV9 | - | TRBD1 | TRBJ2-7
TGTGCCTGGAGCCACCTGGGACTAGCCGTAGAAGAGCAGTACTTC | CAWSHLGLAVEEQYF | TRBV30 | - | TRBD2 | TRBJ2-7
TGTGCCAGCAGCACGACAGAATCTGAAGCTTTCTTT | CASSTTESEAFF | TRBV9 | - | - | TRBJ1-1
TGCGCCAGCAGCCAGGATGCTGTGGGCGGGGAGCTGTTTTTT | CASSQDAVGGELFF | TRBV4-1 | - | - | TRBJ2-2
TGCGCCAGCAGCGTCGGGACTAGCGGGAGGGATGAGCAGTTCTTC | CASSVGTSGRDEQFF | TRBV4-1 | - | TRBD2 | TRBJ2-1
TGTGCCAGTACCCCGGGACTAGCTTTGTATGAGCAGTTCTTC | CASTPGLALYEQFF | TRBV19 | - | TRBD2 | TRBJ2-1
TGTGCCAGCAGCTCCGACTTCTACAATGAGCAGTTCTTC | CASSSDFYNEQFF | TRBV5-6 | - | - | TRBJ2-1
TGTGCCAGCAGTCCAAATGACAGCAATCAGCCCCAGCATTTT | CASSPNDSNQPQHF | TRBV6-5 | - | - | TRBJ1-5
TGTGCCAGCAGCCCACAAGACACCGGGGAGCTGTTTTTT | CASSPQDTGELFF | TRBV5-4 | - | - | TRBJ2-2
TGCGCCAGCAGTGATGGCAGGGGAGGATGGGGCACAGATACGCAGTATTTT | CASSDGRGGWGTDTQYF | TRBV10-2 | - | - | TRBJ2-3
TGCGCCAGCAGCCACGCATACCGGGGGCCTGGGGAGACCCAGTACTTC | CASSHAYRGPGETQYF | TRBV4-3 | - | - | TRBJ2-5
TGCAGCGTTGAAGGGTGGGACGTCCCCTCCACAGATACGCAGTATTTT | CSVEGWDVPSTDTQYF | TRBV29-1 | - | - | TRBJ2-3
TGTGCCAGCGCTTGGAGGGGAAGCTCCTACGAGCAGTACTTC | CASAWRGSSYEQYF | TRBV14 | - | - | TRBJ2-7
TGTGCCAGCAGCGTAGACGGGACAGGGAGCTACGAGCAGTACTTC | CASSVDGTGSYEQYF | TRBV9 | - | TRBD1 | TRBJ2-7
TGCAGCGTTGTTTCGCAGGGTTCGAGGTATGGCTACACCTTC | CSVVSQGSRYGYTF | TRBV29-1 | - | - | TRBJ1-2
TGCGCCAGCAGCCAAGATAAAGGCGGGGCCTACGAGCAGTACTTC | CASSQDKGGAYEQYF | TRBV4-1 | - | - | TRBJ2-7
TGTGCTAGCAGGAAAGAGGGAAAGGAAGAGACCCAGTACTTC | CASRKEGKEETQYF | TRBV7-7 | - | - | TRBJ2-5
TGCGCCAGCAGCCAAGATAGGGCGGACCCTGAAGCTTTCTTT | CASSQDRADPEAFF | TRBV4-1 | - | - | TRBJ1-1
TGTGCCAGCAGCGTTAGGACTAGCGGGGTTGAAGATACGCAGTATTTT | CASSVRTSGVEDTQYF | TRBV9 | - | TRBD2 | TRBJ2-3
TGTGCCACCAGCACCTCCCGGGAGGGCCTCTGGAACACCGGGGAGCTGTTTTTT | CATSTSREGLWNTGELFF | TRBV15 | - | TRBD2 | TRBJ2-2